This TCR beta chain was identified in a study of blood T cell repertoires in COVID-19. Turning to the study itself: Italy, Spain and the United States were the sources of the convalescent and acute COVID-19 samples. T cells, B-cell-depleted T cells, or PBMCs supplied cDNA or gDNA.

Trimming stripped 2 bases from V and 7 bases from J, with 11 bases between. This CDR3 has 12 amino acids. CDR1 GTSNPN and CDR2 SVGIG come from the germline V gene (reference sequence). Authors' methods: Reference gene primers were amplified, and this amplification served to estimate nucleated cell counts. Using immunoSEQ multiplex PCR, the repertoire was profiled, and TCRdb retains in-frame clones only, with some absent. From that table come the V and J calls and clone size; the DNA was used to work out D and trimming. The data hold around 140,000 clones, with about 86% observed a single time. This clone has a single count.

The V call is TRBV30, the J call TRBJ2-5; a possible D gene is TRBD1 (5 bases). Sequenced input: peripheral blood. This receptor was obtained from a woman aged 55-70 years with acute or convalescent COVID-19. CDR3 nucleotide sequence: TGTGCCTGGAGTTTCGTTGGGGCGACCCAGTACTTC. Translating it yields CAWSFVGATQYF.